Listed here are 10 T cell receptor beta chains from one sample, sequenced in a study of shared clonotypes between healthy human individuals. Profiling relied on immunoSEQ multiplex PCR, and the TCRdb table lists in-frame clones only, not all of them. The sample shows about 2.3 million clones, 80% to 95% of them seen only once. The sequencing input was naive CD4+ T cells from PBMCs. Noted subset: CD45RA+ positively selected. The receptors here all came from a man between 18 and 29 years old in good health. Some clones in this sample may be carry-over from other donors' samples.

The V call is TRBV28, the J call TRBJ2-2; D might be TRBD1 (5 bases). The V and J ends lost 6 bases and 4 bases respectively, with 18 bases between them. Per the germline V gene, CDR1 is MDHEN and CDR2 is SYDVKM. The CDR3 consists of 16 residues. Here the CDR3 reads CASSLPGAGPTGELFF. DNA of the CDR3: TGTGCCAGCAGCCTGCCAGGAGCAGGGCCCACCGGGGAGCTGTTTTTT.

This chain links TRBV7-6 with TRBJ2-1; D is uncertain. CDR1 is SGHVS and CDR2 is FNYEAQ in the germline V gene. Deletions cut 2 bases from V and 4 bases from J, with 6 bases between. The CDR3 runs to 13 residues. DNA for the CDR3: TGTGCCAGCAGCTTAAACTCATACAATGAGCAGTTCTTC. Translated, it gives CASSLNSYNEQFF.

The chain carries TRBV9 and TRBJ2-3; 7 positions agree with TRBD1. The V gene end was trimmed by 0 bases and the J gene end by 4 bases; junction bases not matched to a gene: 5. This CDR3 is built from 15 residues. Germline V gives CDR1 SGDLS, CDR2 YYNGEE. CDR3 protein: CASSVGPQGADTQYF. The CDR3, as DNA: TGTGCCAGCAGCGTAGGGCCCCAGGGGGCAGATACGCAGTATTTT. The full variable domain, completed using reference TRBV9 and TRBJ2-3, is DSGVTQTPKHLITATGQRVTLRCSPRSGDLSVYWYQQSLDQGLQFLIQYYNGEERAKGNILERFSAQQFPDLHSELNLSSLELGDSALYFCASSVGPQGADTQYFGPGTRLTVL.

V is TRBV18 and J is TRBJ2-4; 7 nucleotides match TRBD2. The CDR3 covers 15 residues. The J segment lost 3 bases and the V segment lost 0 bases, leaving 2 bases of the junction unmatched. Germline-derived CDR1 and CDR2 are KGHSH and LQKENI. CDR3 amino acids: CASSPPGEGKNIQYF. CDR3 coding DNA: TGTGCCAGCTCACCACCCGGGGAGGGCAAAAACATTCAGTACTTC.

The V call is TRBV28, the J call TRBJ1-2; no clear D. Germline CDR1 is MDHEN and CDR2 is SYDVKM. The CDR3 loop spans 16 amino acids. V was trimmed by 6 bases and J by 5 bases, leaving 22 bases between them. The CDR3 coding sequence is TGTGCCAGCAGCCAACCTGGCGGAAACTACTATTATGGCTACACCTTC. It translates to CASSQPGGNYYYGYTF.

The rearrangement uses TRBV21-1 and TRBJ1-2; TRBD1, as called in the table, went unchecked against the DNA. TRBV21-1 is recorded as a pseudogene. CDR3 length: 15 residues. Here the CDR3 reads CASSKIAGQGHGYTF. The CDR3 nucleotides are TGTGCCAGCAGCAAAATAGCGGGACAGGGTCATGGCTATACCTTC.

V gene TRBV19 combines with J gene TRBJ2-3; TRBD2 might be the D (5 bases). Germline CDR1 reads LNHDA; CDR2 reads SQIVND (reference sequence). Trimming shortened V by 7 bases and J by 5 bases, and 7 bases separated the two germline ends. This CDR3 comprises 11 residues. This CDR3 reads CASTEGDTQYF. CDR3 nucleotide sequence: TGTGCCAGTACTGAGGGAGATACGCAGTATTTT.

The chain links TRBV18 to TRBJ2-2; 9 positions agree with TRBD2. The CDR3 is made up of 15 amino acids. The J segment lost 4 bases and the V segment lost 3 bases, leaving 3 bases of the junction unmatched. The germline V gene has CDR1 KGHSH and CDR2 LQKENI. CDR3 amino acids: CASSPTSGVTGELFF. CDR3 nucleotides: TGTGCCAGCTCACCGACTAGCGGAGTCACCGGGGAGCTGTTTTTT.

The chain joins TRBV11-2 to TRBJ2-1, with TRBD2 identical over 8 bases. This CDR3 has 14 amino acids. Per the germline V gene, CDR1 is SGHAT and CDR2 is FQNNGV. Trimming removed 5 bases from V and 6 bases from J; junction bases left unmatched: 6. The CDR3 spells CASSPQAGVNEQFF. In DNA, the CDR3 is TGTGCCAGCAGCCCACAAGCGGGAGTCAATGAGCAGTTCTTC.

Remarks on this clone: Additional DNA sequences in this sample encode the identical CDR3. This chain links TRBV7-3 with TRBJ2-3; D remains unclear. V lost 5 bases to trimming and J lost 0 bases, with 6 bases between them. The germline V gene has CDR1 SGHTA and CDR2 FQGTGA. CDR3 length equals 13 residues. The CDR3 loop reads CASSPPSTDTQYF. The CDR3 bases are TGTGCCAGCAGCCCTCCAAGCACAGATACGCAGTATTTT.